This T cell receptor (beta chain) was retrieved from a study of CD8+ T cells in alopecia areata. Notes on the study in general: Lesional scalp, notably in alopecia totalis/universalis, had clonality above that of normal scalp.

RNA was isolated and reverse transcribed to cDNA, the sequencing template. Profiled with immunoSEQ multiplex PCR; TCRdb holds only in-frame clones, not every one. The data show just over 150,000 clones, about 53% seen once. A note on this clone: No antigen is known for it.

The CDR3 is 14 residues long. The source is a human donor with alopecia areata. The chain is built from TRBV21-1 and TRBJ2-3; the tabulated D call, TRBD2, remains unverified against the DNA. TRBV21-1 is shown as a pseudogene. Source: CD8+ T cells sorted from blood, taken at week 0. CDR3 amino acids: CASSKGGQTDTQYF. The CDR3 DNA follows: TGTGCCAGCAGCAAAGGAGGTCAGACAGATACGCAGTATTTT.